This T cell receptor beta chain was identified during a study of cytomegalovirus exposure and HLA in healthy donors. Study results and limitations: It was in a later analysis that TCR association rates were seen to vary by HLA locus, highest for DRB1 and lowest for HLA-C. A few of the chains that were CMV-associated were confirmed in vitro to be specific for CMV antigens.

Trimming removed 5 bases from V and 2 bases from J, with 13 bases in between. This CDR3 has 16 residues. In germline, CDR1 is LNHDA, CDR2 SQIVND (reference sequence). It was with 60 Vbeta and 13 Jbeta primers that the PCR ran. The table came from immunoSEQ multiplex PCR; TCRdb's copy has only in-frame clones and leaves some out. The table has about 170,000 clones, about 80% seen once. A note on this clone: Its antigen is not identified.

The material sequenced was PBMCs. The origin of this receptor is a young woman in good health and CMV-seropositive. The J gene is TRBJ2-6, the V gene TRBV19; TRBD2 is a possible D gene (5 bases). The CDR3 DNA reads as TGTGCCAGTAGTTCGCGGACTCGTACTGGGGCCAACGTCCTGACTTTC. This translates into CASSSRTRTGANVLTF.